This T cell receptor (beta chain) came from a study of blood T cell repertoires in COVID-19. Study-level information: The United States, Italy and Spain supplied acute and convalescent COVID-19 samples. PBMCs, B-cell-depleted T cells, or T cells were the source of the cDNA or gDNA that made up the material.

Germline trimming cut 0 bases from V and 0 bases from J; bases unmatched to any gene: 7. This CDR3 comprises 18 residues. The V gene's germline CDR1 is LGHNT and CDR2 FRNRAP. Original analysis: Researchers report that nucleated cell counts were estimated from reference gene primer amplification. The data were produced by immunoSEQ multiplex PCR, yet TCRdb's version contains in-frame clones alone and is incomplete. Clonal size and the V and J genes are those of that table, whereas D and trimming came from the DNA. The data contain about 210,000 clones, around four fifths of them seen just once; the ten biggest clones take up around 7.3%.

This receptor was obtained from a woman aged 45-60 years with active or convalescent COVID-19. The V gene is TRBV12-5, the J gene TRBJ2-3; TRBD2 matches at 9 bases. Material for sequencing was peripheral blood. The CDR3 DNA is TGTGCTAGTGGTTTGGTTAAGGGACTAGCCGGGAGCACAGATACGCAGTATTTT. Translation: CASGLVKGLAGSTDTQYF. Full variable domain (remainder filled in from reference TRBV12-5 and TRBJ2-3): DARVTQTPRHKVTEMGQEVTMRCQPILGHNTVFWYRQTMMQGLELLAYFRNRAPLDDSGMPKDRFSAEMPDATLATLKIQPSEPRDSAVYFCASGLVKGLAGSTDTQYFGPGTRLTVL.